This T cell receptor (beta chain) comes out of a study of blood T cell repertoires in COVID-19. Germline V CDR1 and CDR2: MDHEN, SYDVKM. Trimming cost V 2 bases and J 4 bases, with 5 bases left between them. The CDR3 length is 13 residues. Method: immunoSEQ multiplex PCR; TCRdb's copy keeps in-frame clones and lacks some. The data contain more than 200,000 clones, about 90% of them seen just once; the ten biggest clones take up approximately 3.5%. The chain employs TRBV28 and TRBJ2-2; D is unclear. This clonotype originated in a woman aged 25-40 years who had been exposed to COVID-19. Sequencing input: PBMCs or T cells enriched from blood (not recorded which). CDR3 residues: CASSLAATGELFF. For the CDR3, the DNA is TGTGCCAGCAGTTTAGCGGCCACCGGGGAGCTGTTTTTT.